This T cell receptor (beta chain) was sequenced during a study of human T cells and chemical hapten exposure. For the study at large: There were per-sample TCR yield variations, arising mainly from small pooled library volume differences.

The sample holds a few counts of this clonotype. Its antigen remains unknown. Whole-study findings and limits: PT1 expanded TCR counts and patch test score were linked, and their correlation was positive.

As for time point: patch test 1, 2 weeks after DPC sensitization. Treatment noted: therapeutic diphenylcyclopropenone sensitization with weekly scalp DPC. Unfractionated whole blood yielded the extracted total RNA. The length of the CDR3 is 15 residues. The V end was cut by 1 base, the J end by 6 bases, with 13 bases between. Germline V gene sequence: CDR1 SEHNR, CDR2 FQNEAQ (reference sequence). In the original processing: Sample-level TCR yields exhibited a median of approximately 89,000, with a range of roughly 20,000 to 700,000. One entry per CDR3 protein, called by TCRdb with MiXCR from the RACE reads. The V and J calls reflect TCRdb's pipeline rather than the authors' work. The table includes 300,000 to 400,000 distinct CDR3 sequences, 6% to 8.5% detected once.

Sequenced material: whole blood, taken in connection with sensitization to the hapten diphenylcyclopropenone (DPC). The chain has TRBV7-9 and TRBJ2-1; D is ambiguous. This receptor was taken from a woman younger than 30 with alopecia areata. Some clones in this sample may be carry-over from other donors' samples. The CDR3: CASSLGVTTTNEQFF. The CDR3 DNA sequence: TGTGCCAGCAGCTTAGGTGTGACAACGACCAATGAGCAGTTCTTC.